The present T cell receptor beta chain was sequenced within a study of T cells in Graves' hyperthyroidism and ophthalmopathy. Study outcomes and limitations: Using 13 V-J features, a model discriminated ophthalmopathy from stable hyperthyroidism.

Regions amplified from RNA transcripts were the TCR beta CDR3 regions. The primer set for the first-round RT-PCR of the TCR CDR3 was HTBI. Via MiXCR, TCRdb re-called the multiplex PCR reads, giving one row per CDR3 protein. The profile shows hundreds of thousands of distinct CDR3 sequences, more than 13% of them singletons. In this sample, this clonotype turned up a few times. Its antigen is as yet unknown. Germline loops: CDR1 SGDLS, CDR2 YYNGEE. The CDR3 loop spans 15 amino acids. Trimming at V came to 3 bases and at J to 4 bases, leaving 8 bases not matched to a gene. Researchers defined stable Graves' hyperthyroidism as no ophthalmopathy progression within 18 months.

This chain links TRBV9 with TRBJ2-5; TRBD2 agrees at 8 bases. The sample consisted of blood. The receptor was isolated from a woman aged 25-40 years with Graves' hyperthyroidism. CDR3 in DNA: TGTGCCAGCAGCGCCTCCGGGACTAGGGGAGAGACCCAGTACTTC. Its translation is CASSASGTRGETQYF.